The subject of this entry is one T cell receptor (beta chain). The data are from a study of blood T cell repertoires in COVID-19. Profiling relied on immunoSEQ multiplex PCR, and the TCRdb table lists in-frame clones only, not all of them. Of about 270,000 clones in the sample, 81% were seen once. The CDR3 is made up of 16 amino acids. V shed 5 bases and J shed 0 bases, with 14 bases lying between them. In germline, CDR1 is SEHNR, CDR2 FQNEAQ (reference sequence). Sequenced sample: peripheral blood. The chain links TRBV7-9 to TRBJ2-1; TRBD2 might be the D (7 bases). This TCR came from a woman between 55 and 75 years old with active or convalescent COVID-19. The chain's CDR3 is CASSPGGGGSYNEQFF. The CDR3 region has the DNA TGTGCCAGCAGCCCAGGAGGGGGGGGCTCCTACAATGAGCAGTTCTTC.